This TCR beta chain was found in a study of cytomegalovirus exposure and HLA in healthy donors. Vbeta (60) and Jbeta (13) primers were used in the PCR. TCRdb's table, derived via immunoSEQ multiplex PCR, lists solely in-frame clones and lacks some. The sample table sets out just over 150,000 clones. The CDR3 runs to 15 residues. CDR1 is SGHRS and CDR2 is YFSETQ in the germline V gene. The V end lost 10 bases, the J end lost 3 bases, and 23 bases lay between the germline ends. Input material: PBMCs. This sequence was found in an older woman in good health and CMV-seronegative. This chain connects TRBV5-1 to TRBJ2-7; TRBD1 might be the D (6 bases). The CDR3 region has the DNA TGCGCCTGCAAGAGGGACACCCGAACCTACTACGAGCAGTACTTC. As protein: CACKRDTRTYYEQYF.